The rows below give T cell receptor beta chains drawn from one sample of a study of blood T cell repertoires in COVID-19. The table came from immunoSEQ multiplex PCR; TCRdb's copy has only in-frame clones and leaves some out. Here the sample spans about 46,000 clones, 70% to 85% being singletons. Sequenced: peripheral blood. Source of these receptors: a man between 60 and 70 years old with acute or convalescent COVID-19. CDR3s include the opening cysteine and the closing phenylalanine or tryptophan. A D gene is named only where the DNA matches it firmly. Only part of the rows carry a size: once, few, many, or a class if the clone is expanded.

size	D	V	J	CDR3	DNA
NA	TRBD1	TRBV5-1	TRBJ2-5	CASSTGQEMETQYF	TGCGCCAGCAGCACGGGACAGGAGATGGAGACCCAGTACTTC
NA	TRBD1	TRBV7-8	TRBJ1-5	CASSPTGHQPQHF	TGTGCCAGCAGTCCGACAGGGCATCAGCCCCAGCATTTT
NA	NA	TRBV6-5	TRBJ1-2	CASSSGYDGYTF	TGTGCCAGCAGTTCGGGGTATGATGGCTACACCTTC
few	NA	TRBV9	TRBJ1-1	CASSVDGEQNTEAFF	TGTGCCAGCAGCGTAGACGGTGAGCAGAACACTGAAGCTTTCTTT
NA	TRBD2	TRBV9	TRBJ2-3	CASSLRLAPTDTQYF	TGTGCCAGCAGCCTTAGACTAGCCCCCACAGATACGCAGTATTTT
NA	NA	TRBV25-1	TRBJ1-1	CASRPTSGLNTEAFF	TGTGCCAGCAGACCCACTTCCGGGTTGAACACTGAAGCTTTCTTT
NA	TRBD1	TRBV30	TRBJ2-1	CAWSGDRAYNEQFF	TGTGCCTGGAGTGGCGACAGGGCATACAATGAGCAGTTCTTC
NA	NA	TRBV11-2	TRBJ1-4	CASSPRDIGFNEKLFF	TGTGCCAGCAGCCCACGGGATATCGGCTTTAATGAAAAACTGTTTTTT
NA	TRBD1	TRBV7-9	TRBJ2-7	CASRSSGQNYEQYF	TGTGCCAGCAGATCCTCGGGACAGAACTACGAGCAGTACTTC
NA	NA	TRBV30	TRBJ1-2	CAWSVSPGAVGYTF	TGTGCCTGGAGTGTAAGTCCAGGGGCCGTCGGCTACACCTTC
NA	NA	TRBV6-5	TRBJ1-5	CASSIDGDSNQPQHF	TGTGCCAGCAGCATCGACGGAGATAGCAATCAGCCCCAGCATTTT
NA	NA	TRBV28	TRBJ1-1	CASSFGGATEAFF	TGTGCCAGCAGTTTCGGGGGGGCCACTGAAGCTTTCTTT
NA	TRBD1	TRBV9	TRBJ2-3	CASRGQMVDTQYF	TGTGCCAGCAGGGGACAGATGGTAGATACGCAGTATTTT
few	TRBD2	TRBV18	TRBJ2-7	CASSPGAGENEQYF	TGTGCCAGCTCACCCGGAGCGGGGGAAAATGAGCAGTACTTC
NA	NA	TRBV24-1	TRBJ1-2	CATSDTWTANFYGYTF	TGTGCCACCAGTGATACGTGGACAGCTAACTTCTATGGCTACACCTTC
NA	TRBD1	TRBV4-3	TRBJ2-6	CASSQKGQGIGANVLTF	TGCGCCAGCAGCCAAAAGGGACAGGGAATTGGGGCCAACGTCCTGACTTTC
NA	NA	TRBV5-6	TRBJ1-5	CASSSGGNIGRREPQHF	TGTGCCAGCAGCTCCGGGGGGAATATCGGGCGTAGGGAGCCCCAGCATTTT
once	TRBD2	TRBV5-1	TRBJ2-5	CASSLGAGAQETQYF	TGCGCCAGCAGCTTGGGCGCGGGAGCCCAAGAGACCCAGTACTTC
NA	TRBD1	TRBV19	TRBJ1-1	CASRRDRGPTEAFF	TGTGCCAGTAGGCGGGACAGGGGCCCCACTGAAGCTTTCTTT
NA	TRBD2	TRBV28	TRBJ2-6	CASSPRSGGNSGANVLTF	TGTGCCAGCAGCCCTCGTAGCGGGGGAAACTCTGGGGCCAACGTCCTGACTTTC
NA	TRBD1	TRBV24-1	TRBJ2-1	CATSDTKGQVFSYNEQFF	TGTGCCACCAGTGACACCAAAGGACAGGTCTTCTCCTACAATGAGCAGTTCTTC
NA	TRBD1	TRBV28	TRBJ2-7	CASSLPSGTGSYEQYF	TGTGCCAGCAGCTTACCGTCCGGGACAGGGAGCTACGAGCAGTACTTC
NA	NA	TRBV30	TRBJ2-3	CAWGRGSGPDTQYF	TGTGCCTGGGGGAGAGGGAGCGGGCCAGATACGCAGTATTTT
NA	NA	TRBV12-3/TRBV12-4	TRBJ1-1	CAIAGSLNTEAFF	TGTGCCATCGCAGGGTCCCTGAACACTGAAGCTTTCTTT
NA	TRBD1	TRBV7-3	TRBJ1-2	CASSPRTGPNYGYTF	TGTGCCAGCAGCCCCCGGACAGGGCCAAACTATGGCTACACCTTC
NA	NA	TRBV24-1	TRBJ1-2	CATSPANYGYTF	TGTGCCACCAGTCCAGCTAACTATGGCTACACCTTC
NA	TRBD1	TRBV29-1	TRBJ1-4	CSVRGTGDEKLFF	TGCAGCGTTCGTGGGACAGGGGACGAAAAACTGTTTTTT
NA	TRBD2	TRBV30	TRBJ2-1	CAWSGGARNEQFF	TGTGCCTGGAGCGGGGGGGCACGGAATGAGCAGTTCTTC
NA	NA	TRBV5-4	TRBJ2-1	CASSSKTGYNEQFF	TGTGCCAGCAGCTCAAAGACAGGTTACAATGAGCAGTTCTTC
NA	NA	TRBV2	TRBJ2-1	CASSARVSNNEQFF	TGTGCCAGCAGTGCCCGCGTCTCGAACAATGAGCAGTTCTTC
NA	NA	TRBV28	TRBJ1-1	CASSRRGGSTEAFF	TGTGCCAGCAGCCGACGGGGGGGATCCACTGAAGCTTTCTTT
NA	TRBD1	TRBV2	TRBJ1-2	CASSEGTGEYYGYTF	TGTGCCAGCAGTGAAGGGACAGGGGAATACTATGGCTACACCTTC
NA	NA	TRBV5-5	TRBJ2-5	CASSSLTNGGYQETQYF	TGTGCCAGCAGCTCATTGACGAACGGGGGATATCAAGAGACCCAGTACTTC
NA	TRBD2	TRBV30	TRBJ2-7	CAWRVGFGGEQYF	TGTGCCTGGAGGGTAGGGTTCGGGGGGGAGCAGTACTTC
NA	NA	TRBV2	TRBJ1-5	CASSVDSGNQPQHF	TGTGCCAGCAGTGTGGACAGCGGAAATCAGCCCCAGCATTTT
NA	TRBD1	TRBV6-1	TRBJ1-2	CASSEVGQPVYGYTF	TGTGCCAGCAGTGAGGTGGGACAGCCTGTCTATGGCTACACCTTC
once	TRBD1	TRBV18	TRBJ1-4	CTSSQTGGGGEKLFF	TGTACCAGCTCCCAAACAGGGGGCGGTGGTGAAAAACTGTTTTTT
NA	NA	TRBV5-1	TRBJ1-5	CASSAEGDQPQHF	TGCGCCAGCAGCGCCGAGGGAGATCAGCCCCAGCATTTT
NA	NA	TRBV27	TRBJ2-7	CASSLSGALYEQYF	TGTGCCAGCAGTTTATCAGGGGCCCTCTACGAGCAGTACTTC
NA	NA	TRBV5-4	TRBJ2-7	CASSLGGGEAYEQYF	TGTGCCAGCAGTTTGGGAGGGGGAGAGGCTTACGAGCAGTACTTC
NA	NA	TRBV12-3/TRBV12-4	TRBJ1-2	CASSGGPTYGYTF	TGTGCCAGCAGCGGGGGACCGACCTATGGCTACACCTTC
NA	NA	TRBV6-5	TRBJ2-5	CASSPAGRLQETQYF	TGTGCCAGCAGCCCCGCGGGGAGACTCCAAGAGACCCAGTACTTC
NA	TRBD1	TRBV24-1	TRBJ1-1	CATSGQDRPEAFF	TGTGCCACCAGTGGCCAGGACAGGCCAGAAGCTTTCTTT
NA	TRBD1	TRBV5-1	TRBJ1-3	CASSLEGTGYRYGNTIYF	TGCGCCAGCAGCTTGGAGGGGACAGGGTATCGATACGGAAACACCATATATTTT
NA	TRBD1	TRBV5-6	TRBJ1-5	CASSLGQGRNQPQHF	TGTGCCAGCAGCTTGGGACAGGGACGTAATCAGCCCCAGCATTTT
NA	TRBD2	TRBV25-1	TRBJ2-3	CASRKAGVRTTDTQYF	TGTGCCAGCAGGAAGGCGGGGGTTAGGACCACAGATACGCAGTATTTT
NA	TRBD1	TRBV5-4	TRBJ1-2	CASSSPGQDDQNYGYTF	TGTGCCAGCAGCTCCCCGGGACAGGACGACCAAAACTATGGCTACACCTTC
NA	TRBD1	TRBV18	TRBJ1-2	CASSDNRGRNYGYTF	TGTGCCAGCTCAGACAACAGGGGGCGTAACTATGGCTACACCTTC
NA	TRBD1	TRBV30	TRBJ1-4	CAWEPGTGTTNEKLFF	TGTGCCTGGGAACCCGGGACAGGGACAACTAATGAAAAACTGTTTTTT
once	NA	TRBV6-2/TRBV6-3	TRBJ1-6	CASSSYRVRADNSPLHF	TGTGCCAGCAGTTCGTACAGGGTCCGGGCCGATAATTCACCCCTCCACTTT
NA	TRBD1	TRBV7-2	TRBJ2-7	CASSLAQGVEQYF	TGTGCCAGCAGCTTAGCGCAGGGGGTCGAGCAGTACTTC
NA	NA	TRBV19	TRBJ1-4	CASSIEGGLGEKLFF	TGTGCCAGTAGTATAGAGGGGGGACTAGGAGAAAAACTGTTTTTT
once	NA	TRBV7-8	TRBJ1-1	CASSLGGPNTEAFF	TGTGCCAGCAGCCTGGGAGGCCCGAACACTGAAGCTTTCTTT
NA	NA	TRBV29-1	TRBJ2-1	CSVDKTDTYNEQFF	TGCAGCGTTGACAAGACGGACACCTACAATGAGCAGTTCTTC